The 8 T cell receptor beta chains listed next were all sequenced from one sample in a study of radiotherapy plus CTLA-4 blockade in lung cancer (dated by TCRdb to about 2018). Libraries were made using the immunoSEQ multiplex PCR assay. TCRdb limited this immuneACCESS table to in-frame rearrangements with V and J called. A share of clones is missing; checked studies link under half to unresolved V genes, and the rest is unexplained. This sample lists over 60,000 clones; over 75% were detected once. The leading ten clones occupy 40% to 45% of the sample. Source: peripheral blood, taken from a patient treated with radiotherapy plus ipilimumab. These receptor sequences come from a human donor with non-small cell lung cancer that progressed on radiotherapy plus ipilimumab.

This clone was recorded once. This sequence joins TRBV18 and TRBJ2-6; D not certain. The CDR3 is 13 residues long. Deletions cut 4 bases from V and 5 bases from J, with 6 bases between. Germline CDR1 is KGHSH and CDR2 is LQKENI. The DNA of the CDR3 is TGTGCCAGCTCACGCGACAGGGCCAACGTCCTGACTTTC. Translated, it gives CASSRDRANVLTF. Combining the CDR3 with reference TRBV18 and TRBJ2-6 gives the whole variable domain NAGVMQNPRHLVRRRGQEARLRCSPMKGHSHVYWYRQLPEEGLKFMVYLQKENIIDESGMPKERFSAEFPKEGPSILRIQQVVRGDSAAYFCASSRDRANVLTFGAGSRLTVL.

J is TRBJ2-5 and V is TRBV5-6; no definite D call. This CDR3 contains 15 residues. In germline, CDR1 is SGHDT, CDR2 YYEEEE. The V gene lost 2 bases and the J gene lost 0 bases, with 11 bases spanning the gap. The CDR3 region is CASSLTGLNQETQYF. The CDR3 coding sequence is TGTGCCAGCAGCTTAACTGGCCTCAACCAAGAGACCCAGTACTTC.

This rearrangement joins TRBV6-1 to TRBJ2-5; D is possibly TRBD1 (6 bases). The CDR3 is made up of 13 amino acids. The germline V and J ends were trimmed by 5 bases and 5 bases, with 12 bases remaining between them. CDR1 MNHNS and CDR2 SASEGT come from the germline V gene. CDR3: CASSITGRETQYF. CDR3 DNA: TGTGCCAGCAGTATCACAGGGCGGGAGACCCAGTACTTC.

This chain links TRBV30 with TRBJ2-6, with D unclear. CDR1 and CDR2 (germline): GTSNPN, SVGIG (reference sequence). Trimming removed 3 bases from V and 0 bases from J, with 6 bases in between. There are 14 residues in the CDR3. This CDR3 is CAWRADSGANVLTF. For the CDR3, the DNA is TGTGCCTGGAGGGCAGACTCTGGGGCCAACGTCCTGACTTTC.

This clone was recorded only once. The chain combines TRBV29-1 with TRBJ1-1; D not resolved. The V gene's germline CDR1 is SQVTM and CDR2 ANQGSEA. The CDR3 consists of 14 residues. V lost 3 bases and J lost 4, with 15 bases in between. CDR3: CSVDLGKRTTEAFF. DNA of the CDR3: TGCAGCGTTGATTTAGGGAAGCGAACCACTGAAGCTTTCTTT.

The chain uses TRBV29-1 and TRBJ2-4, with 8 bases identical to TRBD1. The CDR3 totals 14 residues. With 5 bases clipped from V and 6 bases from J, the junction kept 9 bases outside the gene matches. The germline V gene encodes CDR1 SQVTM and CDR2 ANQGSEA. CDR3 sequence reads: CSVHRQGSGNIQYF. Here the CDR3 DNA reads TGCAGCGTTCACCGACAGGGGTCGGGAAACATTCAGTACTTC.

The chain recombines TRBV29-1 with TRBJ1-1; 7 positions match TRBD1. After removal of 6 bases from V and 3 bases from J, the junction contained 16 bases not matched to a gene. Per germline, CDR1 SQVTM and CDR2 ANQGSEA. The CDR3 runs 16 residues. CDR3 sequence: CSVESHRGSWDTEAFF. The CDR3 DNA reads TGCAGCGTAGAGAGCCACAGGGGTTCATGGGACACTGAAGCTTTCTTT.

This chain links TRBV6-5 with TRBJ2-3; TRBD1 agrees at 7 bases. The ends lost 4 bases at V and 0 bases at J; junction bases unmatched: 4. CDR1 and CDR2 (germline): MNHEY, SVGAGI. The CDR3 extends over 15 amino acids. The CDR3 DNA sequence: TGTGCCAGCAGTTTCGGGACAGCAAGCACAGATACGCAGTATTTT. This codes for CASSFGTASTDTQYF.